These 29 T cell receptor beta chains originate from one sample sequenced in a study of identical twins. One entry per CDR3 protein results from TCRdb running MiXCR on the 5' RACE reads. The sample carries around 490,000 distinct CDR3 sequences, about 15% recorded once. Separately, the same data were catalogued under a study of yellow fever vaccine responses in identical twins.

The specimen sequenced was CD4+ T cells sorted from blood. These receptors originate from a woman aged 18-30 years in good health.

There are many counts of this clonotype. The chain links TRBV12-3 or TRBV12-4 to TRBJ1-6; D is unresolved. The CDR3 contains 15 residues. The ends were cut back, 2 bases at V and 0 bases at J, with 5 bases in the middle. CDR3 sequence (DNA): TGTGCCAGCAGTTTAAAGAGCTCCTATAATTCACCCCTCCACTTT. Translated: CASSLKSSYNSPLHF.

The chain employs TRBV28 and TRBJ1-2; 8 bases line up with TRBD1. J lost 3 bases, V lost 4 bases, and 7 bases had no gene match. CDR1 and CDR2 from the germline V gene are MDHEN and SYDVKM. The CDR3 totals 15 residues. The DNA of the CDR3 is TGTGCCAGCAGTTCGCAGGGGGCAGGGGACTATGGCTACACCTTC. Protein: CASSSQGAGDYGYTF.

V usage is TRBV20-1 and J usage is TRBJ2-1; D may be TRBD2 (5 bases). Per germline, CDR1 DFQATT and CDR2 SNEGSKA (reference sequence). The CDR3 consists of 14 residues. V was shortened by 5 bases and J by 0 bases, with 11 bases between the two germline ends. In DNA form, the CDR3 reads TGCAGTGCTTCGACTACGAGCTCCTACAATGAGCAGTTCTTC. Encoded protein: CSASTTSSYNEQFF.

This chain joins TRBV12-3 or TRBV12-4 and TRBJ2-1, with D possibly being TRBD2 (6 bases). The CDR3 loop spans 15 amino acids. Trimming removed 6 bases at V and 6 bases at J, with 18 bases between. The CDR3 region is CASSPQAGPANEQFF. The CDR3 coding sequence is TGTGCCAGCAGCCCACAGGCGGGACCTGCCAATGAGCAGTTCTTC.

This clonotype was counted a single time. This chain joins TRBV6-1 and TRBJ1-4; D gene uncertain. Germline CDR1 and CDR2: MNHNS and SASEGT. This CDR3 is built from 13 residues. The V end was cut by 7 bases, the J end by 5 bases, with 11 bases between. In nucleotides, the CDR3 is TGTGCCAGCAAGGATCGGGTCAATGAAAAACTGTTTTTT. It specifies CASKDRVNEKLFF.

The V call is TRBV5-1, the J call TRBJ2-3; 8 bases map to TRBD2. This CDR3 contains 14 residues. The germline gives CDR1 SGHRS, CDR2 YFSETQ. V was pared by 4 bases and J by 6 bases, with 7 bases of the junction left unmatched. The CDR3 region has the DNA TGCGCCAGCAGCCCGGTCGTAGCGGGGGATACGCAGTATTTT. It encodes CASSPVVAGDTQYF.

This clonotype was picked up a small number of times. The chain recombines TRBV12-3 or TRBV12-4 with TRBJ1-2; 7 bases map to TRBD1. V trimming: 3 bases; J trimming: 3 bases; junction bases outside the gene matches: 7. This CDR3 comprises 15 residues. CDR3 residues: CASSFRQGGDYGYTF. For the CDR3, the DNA is TGTGCCAGCAGTTTTAGGCAGGGGGGTGACTATGGCTACACCTTC.

In this sample, this clonotype turned up many times. This rearrangement joins TRBV2 to TRBJ2-2, with D maybe TRBD1 (6 bases). Germline V gives CDR1 SNHLY, CDR2 FYNNEI. The CDR3 has 13 amino acids. V was clipped by 6 bases and J by 4 bases, with 9 bases between them. The CDR3 DNA is TGTGCCAGCAGAAACAGGGTCACCGGGGAGCTGTTTTTT. Translating it yields CASRNRVTGELFF.

This chain connects TRBV20-1 to TRBJ2-1; possibly TRBD2 for D (6 bases). There are 16 residues in the CDR3. Germline CDR1 DFQATT, CDR2 SNEGSKA (reference sequence). The germline V and J ends were trimmed by 0 bases and 2 bases, with 14 bases remaining between them. CDR3 coding DNA: TGCAGTGCTAGAGACCCCTCTAGCGTCCCCTACAATGAGCAGTTCTTC. It specifies CSARDPSSVPYNEQFF.

The chain uses TRBV12-3 or TRBV12-4 and TRBJ2-1; D is unresolved. V lost 3 bases and J 8 bases, leaving 5 bases between the germline ends. The length of the CDR3 is 11 residues. The DNA of the CDR3 is TGTGCCAGCAGTTTGAGGTATGAGCAGTTCTTC. Translating gives CASSLRYEQFF.

This clonotype was picked up many times. The V and J genes are TRBV10-2 and TRBJ2-1; 11 bases fit TRBD2. This CDR3 comprises 16 residues. J was trimmed by 3 bases and V by 4 bases; bases with no gene match: 5. CDR1 WSHSY and CDR2 SAAADI come from the germline V gene. Here the CDR3 reads CASSGSSGGNYNEQFF. The CDR3 DNA reads TGCGCCAGCAGTGGATCTAGCGGGGGGAACTACAATGAGCAGTTCTTC.

This clonotype was seen only once. The chain couples TRBV7-9 to TRBJ2-6; D is unclear. This CDR3 has 17 residues. Germline assignment: CDR1 SEHNR and CDR2 FQNEAQ (reference sequence). V was cut by 4 bases and J by 0 bases, with 13 bases left in between. Here the CDR3 reads CASSSQTLFSGANVLTF. The DNA of the CDR3 is TGTGCCAGCAGCTCCCAGACACTCTTCTCTGGGGCCAACGTCCTGACTTTC.

The chain uses TRBV5-1 and TRBJ1-4, with TRBD1 identical over 7 bases. The CDR3 contains 17 residues. From germline, CDR1 is SGHRS and CDR2 YFSETQ. V shed 0 bases and J 4 bases; nucleotides not matched to a gene: 9. CDR3 sequence: CASSLDTTGRGNEKLFF. CDR3 DNA: TGCGCCAGCAGCTTGGACACGACAGGGCGGGGTAATGAAAAACTGTTTTTT.

The gene calls are TRBV12-3 or TRBV12-4 and TRBJ1-2, with D perhaps matching TRBD1 (5 bases). The CDR3 totals 15 residues. V shed 3 bases and J shed 2 bases, with 13 bases lying between them. For the CDR3, the DNA is TGTGCCAGCAGTTTCAGGCAGGGCCACAACTATGGCTACACCTTC. This codes for CASSFRQGHNYGYTF.

The V gene is TRBV7-9, the J gene TRBJ2-3, with D maybe TRBD1 (6 bases). Per germline, CDR1 SEHNR and CDR2 FQNEAQ (reference sequence). This CDR3 region has 16 residues. Trimming took 1 base from V and 2 from J, leaving 13 bases between them. The CDR3 DNA is TGTGCCAGCAGCTTAGGTTTCGGGACACTCACAGATACGCAGTATTTT. It specifies CASSLGFGTLTDTQYF. The complete variable domain, with remaining parts taken from reference TRBV7-9 and TRBJ2-3, reads DTGVSQNPRHKITKRGQNVTFRCDPISEHNRLYWYRQTLGQGPEFLTYFQNEAQLEKSRLLSDRFSAERPKGSFSTLEIQRTEQGDSAMYLCASSLGFGTLTDTQYFGPGTRLTVL.

This clonotype showed up just a few times. The chain links TRBV12-3 or TRBV12-4 to TRBJ2-7; TRBD2 aligns across 8 bases. Germline trimming cut 4 bases from V and 2 bases from J; bases unmatched to any gene: 10. This CDR3 spans 16 amino acids. The CDR3 here is CASSSPSGRAPYEQYF. CDR3 nucleotides: TGTGCCAGCAGTTCCCCCAGCGGGAGAGCCCCCTACGAGCAGTACTTC.

This clonotype was recorded a few times. V gene TRBV2 combines with J gene TRBJ2-7; the D is unclear. Trimming left V 1 base short and J 0 bases short, with 10 bases between. Germline CDR1 reads SNHLY; CDR2 reads FYNNEI. CDR3 size: 15 residues. CDR3 loop: CASSEGISSSYEQYV. In DNA form, the CDR3 reads TGTGCCAGCAGTGAAGGTATCTCAAGCTCCTACGAGCAGTACGTC.

This clonotype was observed many times. The chain has TRBV29-1 and TRBJ1-2, with no clear D. The length of the CDR3 is 12 residues. Trimming cost V 0 bases and J 7 bases, with 9 bases left between them. CDR1 and CDR2 (germline): SQVTM, ANQGSEA. The CDR3 sequence: CSVEDLGVGYTF. Here the CDR3 DNA reads TGCAGCGTTGAAGATCTTGGAGTTGGCTACACCTTC. The full variable domain, in which reference TRBV29-1 and TRBJ1-2 provide the parts outside the CDR3, is SAVISQKPSRDICQRGTSLTIQCQVDSQVTMMFWYRQQPGQSLTLIATANQGSEATYESGFVIDKFPISRPNLTFSTLTVSNMSPEDSSIYLCSVEDLGVGYTFGSGTRLTVV.

This clonotype was detected a few times. V is TRBV2 and J is TRBJ2-2; 7 nucleotides line up with TRBD2. CDR3 length: 13 residues. Looked up from germline, CDR1 is SNHLY and CDR2 is FYNNEI. V shed 4 bases and J 7 bases; nucleotides not matched to a gene: 3. CDR3 nucleotide sequence: TGTGCCAGCAGTGGGACTAGTGTCGGGGAGCTGTTTTTT. Its protein is CASSGTSVGELFF.

This clonotype was recorded a few times. The rearrangement links TRBV5-1 to TRBJ2-3; 8 positions agree with TRBD2. The CDR3 is made up of 20 amino acids. The junction had 15 bases not matched to a gene; V was cut back by 0 bases and J by 0 bases. From germline, CDR1 is SGHRS and CDR2 YFSETQ. The CDR3 reads CASSLAKFVGLASSTDTQYF. The CDR3 DNA reads as TGCGCCAGCAGCTTGGCCAAATTCGTAGGACTAGCCTCTAGCACAGATACGCAGTATTTT.

Only a few counts were recorded for this clonotype. The chain carries TRBV5-1 and TRBJ1-1, with D hard to call. The V end was cut by 3 bases, the J end by 1 base, with 10 bases between. CDR3 length: 14 amino acids. CDR1 and CDR2 (germline): SGHRS, YFSETQ. The CDR3 region is CASSSGMGNTEAFF. In nucleotides, the CDR3 is TGCGCCAGCAGCTCCGGAATGGGGAACACTGAAGCTTTCTTT. The entire variable domain, with the rest obtained from reference TRBV5-1 and TRBJ1-1, is as follows: KAGVTQTPRYLIKTRGQQVTLSCSPISGHRSVSWYQQTPGQGLQFLFEYFSETQRNKGNFPGRFSGRQFSNSRSEMNVSTLELGDSALYLCASSSGMGNTEAFFGQGTRLTVV.

The CDR3, as DNA: TGTGCCAGCAGTTCCCAGACAGATTGGCTGAACACTGAAGCTTTCTTT. This sequence encodes CASSSQTDWLNTEAFF. The chain carries TRBV27 and TRBJ1-1; a weak D match, TRBD1 (5 bases). CDR1 MNHEY and CDR2 SMNVEV come from the germline V gene (reference sequence). V was trimmed by 4 bases and J by 0 bases, leaving 15 bases between them. The CDR3 is 16 amino acids.

This clonotype has only a few counts. V gene TRBV11-2 combines with J gene TRBJ2-1, with D maybe TRBD1 (5 bases). CDR1 SGHAT and CDR2 FQNNGV come from the germline V gene. The CDR3 extends over 13 amino acids. With 6 bases removed from V and 6 bases from J, the gap between germline ends came to 12 bases. The CDR3 sequence is CASSPTVGNEQFF. As DNA, the CDR3 is TGTGCCAGCAGTCCGACAGTAGGCAATGAGCAGTTCTTC.

This clonotype has more than one count but fewer than ten. V and J are TRBV28 and TRBJ1-1, with 7 positions matching TRBD1. Trimming at V came to 4 bases and at J to 1 base, leaving 6 bases not matched to a gene. Looked up from germline, CDR1 is MDHEN and CDR2 is SYDVKM. The CDR3 sequence is 15 residues long. CDR3: CASSSPGTANTEAFF. CDR3 bases: TGTGCCAGCAGTTCACCCGGGACAGCGAACACTGAAGCTTTCTTT.

This chain links TRBV3-1 with TRBJ2-7; 9 bases map to TRBD2. This CDR3 spans 16 amino acids. Germline V CDR1 and CDR2: LGHDT, YNNKEL (reference sequence). J gave up 2 bases and V 3 bases, and 8 bases lay outside the gene matches. CDR3 bases: TGTGCCAGCAGCCATCCAACGACTAGCGGCACCTACGAGCAGTACTTC. It yields the protein CASSHPTTSGTYEQYF.

This clonotype has only a few counts. Here the CDR3 reads CASSTHLHREAFF. The CDR3 coding sequence is TGTGCCAGCAGCACCCACTTGCACCGGGAAGCTTTCTTT. This chain connects TRBV3-1 to TRBJ1-1; the D is unclear. This CDR3 spans 13 amino acids. V lost 5 bases and J 8 bases, leaving 15 bases between the germline ends. The germline V gene encodes CDR1 LGHDT and CDR2 YNNKEL (reference sequence).

The V and J genes are TRBV5-1 and TRBJ2-3; possibly TRBD2 for D (5 bases). The germline CDR1 and CDR2 sequences are SGHRS and YFSETQ. The CDR3 sequence is 16 residues long. V lost 0 bases and J lost 0, with 11 bases in between. CDR3 amino acids: CASSLVLVSSTDTQYF. The CDR3 region has the DNA TGCGCCAGCAGCTTGGTACTAGTGTCTAGCACAGATACGCAGTATTTT.

The rearrangement uses TRBV3-1 and TRBJ2-6; no clear D. CDR3 size: 12 residues. Trimming took off 4 bases at V and 10 bases at J, with 8 bases between the two ends. Germline assignment: CDR1 LGHDT and CDR2 YNNKEL (reference sequence). CDR3 loop: CASSPRENVLTF. Here the CDR3 DNA reads TGTGCCAGCAGCCCGAGAGAAAACGTCCTGACTTTC.

This clonotype showed up just a few times. The V call is TRBV20-1, the J call TRBJ2-7; D not certain. With 2 bases removed from V and 4 bases from J, the gap between germline ends came to 6 bases. CDR1 is DFQATT and CDR2 is SNEGSKA in the germline V gene (reference sequence). This CDR3 has 11 residues. CDR3 DNA sequence: TGCAGTGCTAGAAACTTGTACGAGCAGTACTTC. Translated, it gives CSARNLYEQYF.